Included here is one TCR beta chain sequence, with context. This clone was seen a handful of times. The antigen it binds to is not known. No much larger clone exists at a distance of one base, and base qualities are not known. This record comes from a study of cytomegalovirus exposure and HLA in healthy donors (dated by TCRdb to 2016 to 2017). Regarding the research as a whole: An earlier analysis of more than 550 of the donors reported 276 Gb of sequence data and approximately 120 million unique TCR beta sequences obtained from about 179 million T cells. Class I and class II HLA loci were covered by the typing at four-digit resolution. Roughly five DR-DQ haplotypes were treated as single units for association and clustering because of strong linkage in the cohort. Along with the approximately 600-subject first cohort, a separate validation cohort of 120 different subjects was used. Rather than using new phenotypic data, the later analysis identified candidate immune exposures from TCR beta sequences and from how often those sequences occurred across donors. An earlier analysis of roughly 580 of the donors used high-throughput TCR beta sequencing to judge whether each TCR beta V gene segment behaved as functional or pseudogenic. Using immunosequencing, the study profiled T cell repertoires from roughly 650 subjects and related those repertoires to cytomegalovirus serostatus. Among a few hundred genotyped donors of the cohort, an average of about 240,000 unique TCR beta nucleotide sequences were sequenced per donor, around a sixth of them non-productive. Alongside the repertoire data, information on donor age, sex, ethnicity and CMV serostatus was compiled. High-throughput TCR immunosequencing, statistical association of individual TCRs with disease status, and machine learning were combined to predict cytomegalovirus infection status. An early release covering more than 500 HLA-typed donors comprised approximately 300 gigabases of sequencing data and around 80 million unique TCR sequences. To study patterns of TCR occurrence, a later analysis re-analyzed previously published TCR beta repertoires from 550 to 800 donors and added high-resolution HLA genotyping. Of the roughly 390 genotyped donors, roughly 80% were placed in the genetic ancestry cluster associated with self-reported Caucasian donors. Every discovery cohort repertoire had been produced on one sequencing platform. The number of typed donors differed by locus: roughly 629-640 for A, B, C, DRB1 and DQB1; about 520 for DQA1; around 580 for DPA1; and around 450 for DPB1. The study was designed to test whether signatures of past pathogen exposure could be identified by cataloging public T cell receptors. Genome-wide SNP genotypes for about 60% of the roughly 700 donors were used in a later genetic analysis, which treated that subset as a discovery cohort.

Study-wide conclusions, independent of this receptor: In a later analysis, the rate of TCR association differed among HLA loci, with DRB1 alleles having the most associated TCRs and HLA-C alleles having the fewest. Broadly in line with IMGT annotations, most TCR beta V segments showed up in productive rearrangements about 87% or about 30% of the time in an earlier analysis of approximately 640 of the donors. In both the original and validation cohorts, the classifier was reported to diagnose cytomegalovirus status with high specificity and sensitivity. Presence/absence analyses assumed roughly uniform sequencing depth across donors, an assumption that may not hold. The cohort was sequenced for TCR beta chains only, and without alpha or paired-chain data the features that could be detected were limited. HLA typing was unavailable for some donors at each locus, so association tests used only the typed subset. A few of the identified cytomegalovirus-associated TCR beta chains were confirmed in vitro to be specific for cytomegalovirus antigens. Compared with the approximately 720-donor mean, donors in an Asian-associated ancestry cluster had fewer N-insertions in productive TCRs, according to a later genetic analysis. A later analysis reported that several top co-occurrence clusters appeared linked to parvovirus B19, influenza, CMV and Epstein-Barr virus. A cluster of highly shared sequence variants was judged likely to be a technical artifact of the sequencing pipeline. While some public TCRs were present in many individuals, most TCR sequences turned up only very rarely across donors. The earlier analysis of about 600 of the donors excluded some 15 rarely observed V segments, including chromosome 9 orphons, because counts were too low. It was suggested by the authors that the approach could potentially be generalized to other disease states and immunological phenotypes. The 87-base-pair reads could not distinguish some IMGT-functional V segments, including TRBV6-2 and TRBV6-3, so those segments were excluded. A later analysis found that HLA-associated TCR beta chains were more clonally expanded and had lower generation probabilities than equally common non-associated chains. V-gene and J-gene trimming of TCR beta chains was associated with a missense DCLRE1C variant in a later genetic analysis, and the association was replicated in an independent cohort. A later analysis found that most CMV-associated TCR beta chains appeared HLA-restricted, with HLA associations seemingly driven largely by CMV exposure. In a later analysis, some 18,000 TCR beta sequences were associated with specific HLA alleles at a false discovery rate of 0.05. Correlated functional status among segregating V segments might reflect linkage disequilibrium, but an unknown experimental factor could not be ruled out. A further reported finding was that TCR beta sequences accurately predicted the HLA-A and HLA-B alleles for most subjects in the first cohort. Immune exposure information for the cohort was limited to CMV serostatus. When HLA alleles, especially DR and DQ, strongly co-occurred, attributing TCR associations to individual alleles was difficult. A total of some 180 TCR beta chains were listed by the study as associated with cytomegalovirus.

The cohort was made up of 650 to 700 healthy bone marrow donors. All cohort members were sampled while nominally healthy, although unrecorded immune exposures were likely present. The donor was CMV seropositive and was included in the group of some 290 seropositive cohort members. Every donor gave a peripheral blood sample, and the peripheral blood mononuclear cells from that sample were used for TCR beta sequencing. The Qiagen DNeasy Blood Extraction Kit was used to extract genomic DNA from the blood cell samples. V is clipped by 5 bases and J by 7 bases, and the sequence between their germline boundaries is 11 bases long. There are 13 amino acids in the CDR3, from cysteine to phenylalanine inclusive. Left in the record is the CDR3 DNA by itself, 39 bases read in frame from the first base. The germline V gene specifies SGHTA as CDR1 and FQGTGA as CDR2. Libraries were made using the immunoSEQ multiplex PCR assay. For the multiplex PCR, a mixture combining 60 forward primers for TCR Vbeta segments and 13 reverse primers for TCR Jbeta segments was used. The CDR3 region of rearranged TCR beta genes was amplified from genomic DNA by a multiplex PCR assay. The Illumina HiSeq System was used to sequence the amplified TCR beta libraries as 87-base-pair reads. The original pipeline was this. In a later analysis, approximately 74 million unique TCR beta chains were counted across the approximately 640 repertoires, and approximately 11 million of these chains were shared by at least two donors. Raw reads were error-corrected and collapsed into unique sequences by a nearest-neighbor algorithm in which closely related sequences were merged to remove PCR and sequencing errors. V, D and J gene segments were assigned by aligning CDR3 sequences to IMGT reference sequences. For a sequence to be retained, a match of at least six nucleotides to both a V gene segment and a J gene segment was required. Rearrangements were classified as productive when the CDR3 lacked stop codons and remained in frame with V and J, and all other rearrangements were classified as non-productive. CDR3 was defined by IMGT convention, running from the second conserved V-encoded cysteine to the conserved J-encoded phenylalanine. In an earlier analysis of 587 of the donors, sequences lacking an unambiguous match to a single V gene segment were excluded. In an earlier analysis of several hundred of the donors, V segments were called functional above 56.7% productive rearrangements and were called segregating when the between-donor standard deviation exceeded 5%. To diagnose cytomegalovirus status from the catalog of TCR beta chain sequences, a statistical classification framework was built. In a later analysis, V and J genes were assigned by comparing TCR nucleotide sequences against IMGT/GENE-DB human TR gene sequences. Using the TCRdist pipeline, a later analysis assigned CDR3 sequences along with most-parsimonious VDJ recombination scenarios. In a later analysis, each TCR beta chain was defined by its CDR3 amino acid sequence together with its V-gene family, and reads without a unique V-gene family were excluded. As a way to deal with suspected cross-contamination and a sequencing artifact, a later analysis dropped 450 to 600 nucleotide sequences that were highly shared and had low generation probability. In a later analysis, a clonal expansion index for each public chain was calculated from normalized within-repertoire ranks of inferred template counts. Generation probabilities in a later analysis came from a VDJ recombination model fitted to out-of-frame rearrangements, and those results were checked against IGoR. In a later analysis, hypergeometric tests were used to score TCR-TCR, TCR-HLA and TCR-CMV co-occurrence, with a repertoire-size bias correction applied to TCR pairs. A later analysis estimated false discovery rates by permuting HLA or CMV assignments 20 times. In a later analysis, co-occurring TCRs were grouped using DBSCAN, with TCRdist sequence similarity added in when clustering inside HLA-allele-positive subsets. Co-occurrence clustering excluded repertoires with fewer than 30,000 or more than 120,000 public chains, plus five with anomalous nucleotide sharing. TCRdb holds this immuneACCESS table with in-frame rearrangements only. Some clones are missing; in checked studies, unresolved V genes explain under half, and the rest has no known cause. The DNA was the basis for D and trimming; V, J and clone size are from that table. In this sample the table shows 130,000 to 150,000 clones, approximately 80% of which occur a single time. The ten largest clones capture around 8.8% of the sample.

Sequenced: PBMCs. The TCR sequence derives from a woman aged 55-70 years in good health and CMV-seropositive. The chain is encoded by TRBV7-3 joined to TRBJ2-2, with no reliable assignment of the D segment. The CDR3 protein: CASSPITSGELFF. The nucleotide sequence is TGTGCCAGCAGCCCTATAACGAGCGGGGAGCTGTTTTTT.